This T cell receptor beta chain was recovered during a study of radiotherapy plus CTLA-4 blockade in lung cancer. Findings and limits, study-wide: Early clone dynamics of blood T cells, plus interferon-beta, reportedly predicted response best.

Note on this clone: The antigen is undetermined.

Here immunoSEQ multiplex PCR was the method, and the copy in TCRdb shows in-frame clones only, minus some. The sample shows tens of thousands of clones, approximately 75% of them seen only once. Focal radiation plus CTLA-4 blockade with ipilimumab was administered to patients who had chemo-refractory metastatic non-small-cell lung cancer. The sample here was peripheral blood, taken from a patient treated with radiotherapy plus ipilimumab. The clonotype comes from a human donor with non-small cell lung cancer that progressed on radiotherapy plus ipilimumab.

The CDR3 DNA is TGTGCCAGCAGCTTGAAGGAGGGTAGCGGGGGGGAGCAGTTCTTC. It encodes CASSLKEGSGGEQFF. The V and J genes are TRBV5-4 and TRBJ2-1; 10 nucleotides align to TRBD2. In germline, CDR1 is SGHNT, CDR2 YYREEE (reference sequence). The CDR3 runs 15 residues. The V gene end was trimmed by 1 base and the J gene end by 10 bases; junction bases not matched to a gene: 8.